This T cell receptor beta chain appears in the sequencing data of a study of T cell changes during pregnancy in multiple sclerosis. Only in-frame clones appear in the TCRdb table, and some are missing; sequencing was by immunoSEQ multiplex PCR. This sample yields 100,000 or so clones, of which 94% are seen a single time; approximately 0.88% belongs to the top ten. The sequence came from a female donor with multiple sclerosis, enrolled in a pregnancy study. The input for sequencing was peripheral blood, taken before pregnancy.

CDR3 coding DNA: TGTGCCAGCAGTTTATCGCGCCCGGGAGGTGGCACTGAAGCTTTCTTT. Its translation is CASSLSRPGGGTEAFF. The gene calls are TRBV27 and TRBJ1-1; D not certain. With 0 bases removed from V and 4 bases from J, the gap between germline ends came to 15 bases. This CDR3 is built from 16 residues. Germline V gene sequence: CDR1 MNHEY, CDR2 SMNVEV (reference sequence).